The clone carrying this T cell receptor (beta chain) was picked up a small number of times. Sequencing used immunoSEQ multiplex PCR; TCRdb keeps in-frame clones, though not all of them. Found here are around 30,000 clones, more than 75% of them singletons; the top ten hold roughly 13%. This sample is part of a study of control samples from healthy donors and cancer patients. Trimming cost V 2 bases and J 8 bases; bases outside gene matches: 10. Germline values: CDR1 SGHVS, CDR2 FQNEAQ. This CDR3 has 15 amino acids. The source material was PBMCs. The sequence came from a man aged 45-65 years with lung cancer. The chain employs TRBV7-8 and TRBJ1-2; 8 nucleotides align to TRBD1. In DNA, the CDR3 is TGTGCCAGCAGCTTACACTCTCGGACAGGGAACGGCTACACCTTC. Translating gives CASSLHSRTGNGYTF. Using reference TRBV7-8 and TRBJ1-2 for the parts outside the CDR3, the full variable domain is GAGVSQSPRYKVAKRGQDVALRCDPISGHVSLFWYQQALGQGPEFLTYFQNEAQLDKSGLPSDRFFAERPEGSVSTLKIQRTQQEDSAVYLCASSLHSRTGNGYTFGSGTRLTVV.